This TCR beta chain was retrieved from a study of blood T cell repertoires in COVID-19 (TCRdb year 2020). Broadly, across the study: The collaborator samples originated in the United States, Italy and Spain and spanned the acute and convalescent phases of COVID-19. The samples were drawn from two sources: the first 160 participants of the ongoing ImmuneRACE study, and over 950 subjects contributed by 6 global collaborators. HLA class I and class II types, where available, came from metadata supplied by the sample provider rather than from assay-based typing. Subjects who had been exposed to COVID-19, were actively infected with it, or had recovered from it provided the deeply sampled blood TCRbeta repertoires that made up the dataset. A freely available public database, intended as a resource for researchers studying the immune response to SARS-CoV-2, is where the repertoires were released. A de-identified subject ID, COVID-19 status, age in years and sex were almost always included in the sample metadata. The material from the prospective study consisted of cDNA or gDNA derived from T cells, B-cell-depleted T cells, or PBMCs.

TCRbeta CDR3 regions were amplified from genomic DNA using the immunoSEQ Assay, a bias-controlled multiplex PCR. In the paper's pipeline: Nucleated cell counts per sample were estimated from amplification of reference gene primers within the assay. To quantify the absolute abundance of each unique TCRbeta CDR3 rearrangement, sequence reads were collapsed and filtered. For each sample, productive Simpson clonality was calculated as the square root of Simpson's diversity index across productive rearrangements. TCRdb provides this immuneACCESS table in a form limited to in-frame rearrangements. Some clones are lacking; in checked studies, under half of them reflect an unresolved V gene, and why the rest are absent is not known. V and J calls and clone size are as listed in that table; D and trimming were resolved from the DNA. The sample table contains over 75,000 clones; only one count was recorded for more than 75% of them. The top ten clones comprise about 25% of the sample.

Worth noting for this clone: This clone's antigen is unknown. The input lacks base qualities; no much larger clone sits a single base away.

Each collaborating institution followed its own protocols to collect whole blood in K2EDTA tubes. Collaborator samples were shipped for TCRbeta analysis as frozen whole blood, isolated PBMCs, or DNA extracted from either sample type. The CDR3 measures 17 amino acids from cysteine to phenylalanine. The kept DNA is CDR3 alone, 51 bases in frame from the first base. Reading the germline V gene (reference sequence) gives CDR1 SGHNT and CDR2 YYREEE. V is trimmed back by 3 bases and J by 6 bases, and the junction contains 7 bases that no gene match accounts for. The study at large found these results: The amount of clinical and demographic metadata varied by source and participant and was provided uncurated.

Material: peripheral blood. This sequence uses TRBV5-4 and TRBJ2-2; the junction holds 14 bases that match TRBD2. The clonotype originates from a human donor in a cohort sampled during active COVID-19. The CDR3 corresponds to CASSSEGLAGVSGELFF. The DNA sequence is TGTGCCAGCAGCTCGGAGGGACTAGCGGGGGTATCCGGGGAGCTGTTTTTT.